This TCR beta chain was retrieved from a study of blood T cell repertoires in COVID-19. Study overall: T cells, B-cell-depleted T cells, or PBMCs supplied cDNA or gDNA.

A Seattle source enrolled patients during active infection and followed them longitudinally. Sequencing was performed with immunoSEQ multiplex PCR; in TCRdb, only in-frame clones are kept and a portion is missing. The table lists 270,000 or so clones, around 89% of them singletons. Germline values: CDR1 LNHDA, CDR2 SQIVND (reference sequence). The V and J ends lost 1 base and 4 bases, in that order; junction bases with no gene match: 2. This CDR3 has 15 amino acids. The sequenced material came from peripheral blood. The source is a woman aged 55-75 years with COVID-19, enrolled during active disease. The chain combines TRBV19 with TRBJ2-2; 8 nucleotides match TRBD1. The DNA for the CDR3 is TGTGCCAGTAGTATAGGGACAGGGCCCACCGGGGAGCTGTTTTTT. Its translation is CASSIGTGPTGELFF.